This paragraph reports one T cell receptor (beta chain). The sample is drawn from a study of cytomegalovirus exposure and HLA in healthy donors. Generated by immunoSEQ multiplex PCR, the TCRdb table keeps only in-frame clones and is missing some. The table has about 330,000 clones, 87% seen once. The receptor's source is a woman aged 30 to 39 in good health and CMV-seropositive. The sequenced sample was PBMCs.

The CDR3 protein is CASSLRDGISYEQYF. CDR3 in DNA: TGTGCCAGCAGCTTAAGGGACGGAATCTCCTACGAGCAGTACTTC. The gene calls are TRBV7-3 and TRBJ2-7, with D possibly called TRBD1 or TRBD2 (5 bases each). CDR3 length: 15 amino acids. V was shortened by 1 base and J by 0 bases, with 10 bases between the two germline ends. Germline lookup yields CDR1 SGHTA and CDR2 FQGTGA.